This T cell receptor beta chain originates from a study of beta chain features in type 1 diabetes. Concerning this clone: Its antigen remains unidentified.

One heparinised blood draw averaging approximately 120 mL was given by each donor. The CDR3 runs to 12 residues. The J segment lost 7 bases and the V segment lost 7 bases, leaving 4 bases of the junction unmatched. Germline loops: CDR1 SQVTM, CDR2 ANQGSEA. Expressed TCRB transcripts were sequenced, since all the RNA that had been isolated was reverse transcribed. Generated by immunoSEQ multiplex PCR, the TCRdb table keeps only in-frame clones and is missing some. This table holds about 350,000 clones, about 18% found once. General observations from the study: Comparison showed that naive, central memory and Treg TCRB repertoires appeared more similar among patients than among healthy donors. For TCRB rearrangement, an influence of HLA type remained unresolved here.

Sequenced sample: naive CD4+ T cells from blood. This chain joins TRBV29-1 and TRBJ2-4, with 10 bases lining up with TRBD1. The TCR sequence derives from a woman between 18 and 29 years old in good health. The CDR3 sequence: CSASGQGNIQYF. DNA for the CDR3: TGCAGCGCATCGGGACAGGGGAACATTCAGTACTTC. Based on the CDR3 plus reference TRBV29-1 and TRBJ2-4, the full variable domain is SAVISQKPSRDICQRGTSLTIQCQVDSQVTMMFWYRQQPGQSLTLIATANQGSEATYESGFVIDKFPISRPNLTFSTLTVSNMSPEDSSIYLCSASGQGNIQYFGAGTRLSVL.